The rows below give T cell receptor beta chains drawn from one sample of a study of blood T cell repertoires in COVID-19. The repertoire was sequenced with immunoSEQ multiplex PCR; TCRdb's copy has only in-frame clones and lacks some. The sample comprises over 80,000 clones, roughly 75% of which are singletons, and 3.5% to 4.5% rests with the top ten. The sequenced material came from peripheral blood. These receptor sequences come from a woman between 50 and 59 years old with acute or convalescent COVID-19. CDR3s include the opening cysteine and the closing phenylalanine or tryptophan. A D gene is named only where the DNA matches it firmly. Only some rows state a clone size, as once, few, many or a class for expanded clones.

clone_size,v_call,j_call,d_call,cdr3_nt,cdr3_aa
-,TRBV5-8,TRBJ2-1,-,TGTGCCAGCAGCGTACAGGGGAGGTATAGCGCTGAGCAGTTCTTC,CASSVQGRYSAEQFF
-,TRBV28,TRBJ1-6,TRBD1,TGTGCCACCTGGGACAGCAGTTCCTATAATTCACCCCTCCACTTT,CATWDSSSYNSPLHF
-,TRBV7-2,TRBJ1-3,-,TGTGCCAGCAGCGAGGGTATTGGCGGAAACACCATATATTTT,CASSEGIGGNTIYF
few,TRBV6-5,TRBJ1-2,-,TGTGCCAGCAGTTACTTGGCAGGGTCATATGGCTACACCTTC,CASSYLAGSYGYTF
-,TRBV7-9,TRBJ2-3,TRBD1,TGTGCCAGCAGCTCTTCCGGGACAGGGATTAATTCAGGGGATACGCAGTATTTT,CASSSSGTGINSGDTQYF
-,TRBV6-2/TRBV6-3,TRBJ1-1,TRBD1,TGTGCCAGCAGTGACAGGGGGGTGAACACTGAAGCTTTCTTT,CASSDRGVNTEAFF
-,TRBV6-2/TRBV6-3,TRBJ1-6,-,TGTGCCAGCAGCAGAGGGAATTCACCCCTCCACTTT,CASSRGNSPLHF
-,TRBV6-5,TRBJ2-3,-,TGTGCCAGCAGGAAAGGACTCCCAGTCACAGATACGCAGTATTTT,CASRKGLPVTDTQYF
once,TRBV19,TRBJ2-3,TRBD2,TGTGCCAGTAGTACCTTAAGGACTAGCGGGGGCACAGATACGCAGTATTTT,CASSTLRTSGGTDTQYF
few,TRBV6-1,TRBJ2-7,TRBD1,TGTGCCAGCAGTGATCGGACAGGGGGATCCTACGAGCAGTACTTC,CASSDRTGGSYEQYF
few,TRBV5-4,TRBJ2-1,-,TGTGCCAGCAGCTTAGGAAGGGGCGATATGGATGAGCAGTTCTTC,CASSLGRGDMDEQFF
-,TRBV7-2,TRBJ2-7,-,TGTGCCAGCAGCTTACTCGGTGGGGGCCGTTTAGCCTACGAGCAGTACTTC,CASSLLGGGRLAYEQYF
-,TRBV13,TRBJ1-2,-,TGTGCCAGCAGCTTAGGACTGATAACTACGGAAGGCTACACCTTC,CASSLGLITTEGYTF